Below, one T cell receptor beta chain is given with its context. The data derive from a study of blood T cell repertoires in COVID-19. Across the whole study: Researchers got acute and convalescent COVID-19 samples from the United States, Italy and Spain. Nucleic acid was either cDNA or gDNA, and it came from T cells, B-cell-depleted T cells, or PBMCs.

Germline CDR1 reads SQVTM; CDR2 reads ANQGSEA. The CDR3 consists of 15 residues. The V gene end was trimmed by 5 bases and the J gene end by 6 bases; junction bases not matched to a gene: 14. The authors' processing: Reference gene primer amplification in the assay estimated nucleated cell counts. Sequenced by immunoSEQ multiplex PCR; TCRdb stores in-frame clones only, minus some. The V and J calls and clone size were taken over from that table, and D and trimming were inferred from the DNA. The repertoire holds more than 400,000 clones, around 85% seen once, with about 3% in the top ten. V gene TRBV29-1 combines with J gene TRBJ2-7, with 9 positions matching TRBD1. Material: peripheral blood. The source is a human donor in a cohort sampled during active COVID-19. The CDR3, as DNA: TGCAGCGTTAATGTCCCGGGACAGGGACTGGGCGAGCAGTACTTC. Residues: CSVNVPGQGLGEQYF.